The rows below give T cell receptor beta chains drawn from one sample of a study of blood T cell repertoires in COVID-19. The table came from immunoSEQ multiplex PCR; TCRdb's copy has only in-frame clones and leaves some out. The sample records roughly 260,000 clones, 90% being singletons. The specimen sequenced was peripheral blood. Receptors originate from a woman aged 40-49 years with acute or convalescent COVID-19. Both conserved end residues are part of each CDR3. A D gene is named only where the DNA matches it firmly. Size values are once, few and many counts, or a class for expanded clones, and some rows have none.

V gene	clone size	D gene	J gene	CDR3 DNA	CDR3 protein
TRBV10-1	NA	NA	TRBJ1-5	TGCGCCAGCAGTGAGACCGGGCAGCCCCAGCATTTT	CASSETGQPQHF
TRBV6-5	NA	NA	TRBJ1-5	TGTGCCAGCACCACAGGTAGCAATCAGCCCCAGCATTTT	CASTTGSNQPQHF
TRBV6-5	once	NA	TRBJ1-1	TGTGCCAGCAGGAACAGAGTGACTGAAGCTTTCTTT	CASRNRVTEAFF
TRBV9	NA	NA	TRBJ1-3	TGTGCCAGCAGACCACAGGGCGTAGAGGGTCAAGGAAACACCATATATTTT	CASRPQGVEGQGNTIYF
TRBV5-1	NA	TRBD1	TRBJ1-1	TGCGCCAGCAGCTATCCTGGACAGGCTACTGAAGCTTTCTTT	CASSYPGQATEAFF
TRBV7-9	NA	NA	TRBJ1-4	TGTGCCAGCAGCTCCGACAGCAGTCCTAATGAAAAACTGTTTTTT	CASSSDSSPNEKLFF
TRBV11-2	once	TRBD1	TRBJ1-2	TGTGCCAGCAGCCCGACCGGGACAGGGTATGGCTACACCTTC	CASSPTGTGYGYTF
TRBV9	once	NA	TRBJ1-1	TGTGCCAGCAGCGTAGACCGAGCGGACACTGAAGCTTTCTTT	CASSVDRADTEAFF
TRBV7-9	NA	TRBD1	TRBJ1-1	TGTGCCAGCAGCTCAGTTATGAGCAGGGGGATGGGAAGGAACACTGAAGCTTTCTTT	CASSSVMSRGMGRNTEAFF
TRBV18	NA	NA	TRBJ1-4	TGTGCCAGCTCAGAGTCTGACAGAGCCGGTAATGAAAAACTGTTTTTT	CASSESDRAGNEKLFF
TRBV11-1	NA	NA	TRBJ1-1	TGTGCCAGCAGCTCATCCCGGGGTTTTGGCGCTGAAGCTTTCTTT	CASSSSRGFGAEAFF
TRBV9	NA	NA	TRBJ2-3	TGTGCCAGCAGCGTCGGGTTTGCGGTCACTAGCACAGATACGCAGTATTTT	CASSVGFAVTSTDTQYF
TRBV6-2/TRBV6-3	NA	TRBD1	TRBJ1-1	TGTGCCAGCAGTTACCCAGGGGGCGGTGAAGCTTTCTTT	CASSYPGGGEAFF
TRBV5-6	NA	NA	TRBJ1-1	TGTGCCAGCAGCTTGGGATTGACACATGGGGCGAACACTGAAGCTTTCTTT	CASSLGLTHGANTEAFF
TRBV2	NA	NA	TRBJ1-3	TGTGCCAGCAGTGAAGCGCGGTCTTTGCCTGGAAACACCATATATTTT	CASSEARSLPGNTIYF